The 20 T cell receptor beta chains below were found in one sample sequenced in a study of T cell responses to AZD1222 COVID-19 vaccine. Profiling relied on immunoSEQ multiplex PCR, and the TCRdb table lists in-frame clones only, not all of them. The repertoire holds some 86,000 clones, with around nine tenths as singletons. The source was peripheral blood, collected 28 days after the second AZD1222 dose. Receptors were obtained from an adult who received the AZD1222 COVID-19 vaccine.

This chain connects TRBV4-2 to TRBJ2-1, with TRBD2 as a possible D gene (6 bases). Looked up from germline, CDR1 is LGHNA and CDR2 is YNFKEQ. V was trimmed by 4 bases and J by 8 bases, leaving 12 bases between them. The CDR3 runs 13 residues. This CDR3 reads CASSPLGDYEQFF. The DNA for the CDR3 is TGTGCCAGCAGCCCTCTAGGGGACTATGAGCAGTTCTTC.

CDR3 nucleotides: TGTGCCAGCTCACCTACTGCCCGGGATGTCTATGGCTACACCTTC. Protein product: CASSPTARDVYGYTF. J is TRBJ1-2 and V is TRBV18; D not certain. The CDR3 covers 15 residues. CDR1 and CDR2 from the germline V gene are KGHSH and LQKENI. V lost 3 bases and J lost 4, with 15 bases in between.

The chain joins TRBV5-6 to TRBJ2-6; D uncertain. V was pared by 3 bases and J by 0 bases, with 7 bases between. This CDR3 comprises 15 residues. Germline V gene data show CDR1 as SGHDT and CDR2 as YYEEEE. For the CDR3, the DNA is TGTGCCAGCAGCTCAGTATTCTCTGGGGCCAACGTCCTGACTTTC. This gives the protein CASSSVFSGANVLTF.

The V gene is TRBV28, the J gene TRBJ1-2; weak D call: TRBD1 (6 bases). Trimming removed 6 bases from V and 4 bases from J, with 15 bases in between. Germline assignment: CDR1 MDHEN and CDR2 SYDVKM. This CDR3 spans 14 amino acids. In DNA form, the CDR3 reads TGTGCCAGCAGCGCGGGGGCGCAATTCTATGGCTACACCTTC. As protein: CASSAGAQFYGYTF.

The chain couples TRBV19 to TRBJ2-7; 9 nucleotides agree with TRBD1. V was pared by 2 bases and J by 2 bases, with 4 bases of the junction left unmatched. Per the germline V gene, CDR1 is LNHDA and CDR2 is SQIVND (reference sequence). The CDR3 sequence is 15 residues long. The CDR3 region has the DNA TGTGCCAGTAGTATATCAGGACAGGGGCCCTACGAGCAGTACTTC. Encoded protein: CASSISGQGPYEQYF.

V is TRBV29-1 and J is TRBJ1-1; 10 bases are shared with TRBD1. Per the germline V gene, CDR1 is SQVTM and CDR2 is ANQGSEA. The CDR3 contains 16 residues. Trimming took 4 bases from V and 0 from J; bases not matched to a gene: 8. The chain's CDR3 is CSVAGTGVMMNTEAFF. In nucleotides, the CDR3 is TGCAGCGTTGCCGGGACAGGGGTGATGATGAACACTGAAGCTTTCTTT.

A few counts support this clone. The chain is built from TRBV27 and TRBJ2-2, with D maybe TRBD2 (5 bases). The germline V gene encodes CDR1 MNHEY and CDR2 SMNVEV (reference sequence). There are 12 residues in the CDR3. V was trimmed by 9 bases and J by 7 bases, leaving 12 bases between them. CDR3 in amino acids: CASREPDGELFF. The CDR3 DNA follows: TGTGCCAGTAGGGAGCCGGACGGGGAGCTGTTTTTT.

The chain carries TRBV7-2 and TRBJ2-4, with D perhaps matching TRBD1 or TRBD2 (6 bases each). V was trimmed by 1 base and J by 7 bases, leaving 11 bases between them. CDR3 length: 14 residues. Germline lookup yields CDR1 SGHTA and CDR2 FQGNSA. The CDR3 DNA reads TGTGCCAGCAGCTTAGGCACGGGGGCGAACATTCAGTACTTC. This translates into CASSLGTGANIQYF.

V gene TRBV7-2 combines with J gene TRBJ1-6; 8 bases align to TRBD1. The ends lost 3 bases at V and 6 bases at J; junction bases unmatched: 4. The CDR3 covers 15 residues. In germline, CDR1 is SGHTA, CDR2 FQGNSA. CDR3 in amino acids: CASSFDRGLNSPLHF. For the CDR3, the DNA is TGTGCCAGCAGCTTCGACAGGGGACTTAATTCACCCCTCCACTTT.

This clone was seen more than once but under ten times. The chain recombines TRBV7-9 with TRBJ1-4; D is uncertain. Germline V gene data show CDR1 as SEHNR and CDR2 as FQNEAQ (reference sequence). Deletions cut 5 bases from V and 5 bases from J, with 9 bases between. The CDR3 is made up of 13 amino acids. The CDR3 sequence: CASSPGANEKLFF. For the CDR3, the DNA is TGTGCCAGCAGCCCAGGAGCGAATGAAAAACTGTTTTTT.

The chain employs TRBV3-1 (or the pseudogene TRBV3-2) and TRBJ1-5, with D possibly TRBD1 on 5 matching bases. V lost 0 bases, J lost 4 bases, and 13 bases lay in between. The CDR3 is made up of 16 amino acids. Germline values: CDR1 LGHDT, CDR2 YNNKEL (reference sequence). In DNA form, the CDR3 reads TGTGCCAGCAGCCAAGATTACGGGGGTATAAATCAGCCCCAGCATTTT. Its protein product is CASSQDYGGINQPQHF.

The genes are TRBV15 and TRBJ2-1, with TRBD2 matching over 7 bases. Germline CDR1 reads LNHNV; CDR2 reads YYDKDF (reference sequence). The CDR3 is 15 amino acids. V dropped 1 base and J dropped 1; count of bases not matched to a gene: 1. The CDR3: CATSRVGGSYNEQFF. The CDR3 DNA is TGTGCCACCAGCAGAGTGGGGGGGTCCTACAATGAGCAGTTCTTC.

The CDR3 DNA sequence: TGTGCCACCGACCCCGGGATGTCGAACACTGAAGCTTTCTTT. This translates into CATDPGMSNTEAFF. The chain recombines TRBV19 with TRBJ1-1, with D uncertain. The CDR3 extends over 14 amino acids. V was clipped by 10 bases and J by 1 base, with 16 bases between them. Germline CDR1 reads LNHDA; CDR2 reads SQIVND (reference sequence).

This chain links TRBV7-9 with TRBJ2-2, with D possibly TRBD1 on 6 matching bases. Germline CDR1 and CDR2: SEHNR and FQNEAQ (reference sequence). The germline V and J ends were trimmed by 5 bases and 1 base, with 8 bases remaining between them. The CDR3 spans 14 residues. The CDR3 sequence is CASSPTGNTGELFF. CDR3 sequence (DNA): TGTGCCAGCAGCCCGACAGGGAACACCGGGGAGCTGTTTTTT.

The rearrangement uses TRBV19 and TRBJ2-7, with TRBD2 identical over 9 bases. V lost 7 bases to trimming and J lost 2 bases; unmatched junction nucleotides: 9. The CDR3 extends over 15 amino acids. Germline lookup yields CDR1 LNHDA and CDR2 SQIVND (reference sequence). The CDR3 region is CASTFSGSGAYEQYF. The DNA of the CDR3 is TGTGCCAGTACCTTTAGCGGGAGCGGGGCCTACGAGCAGTACTTC.

V is TRBV10-1 and J is TRBJ2-7; 16 bases fit TRBD2. This CDR3 is 16 amino acids long. The germline gives CDR1 WNHNN, CDR2 SYGVQD (reference sequence). The V and J ends lost 3 bases and 12 bases, in that order; junction bases with no gene match: 11. The CDR3 sequence is CASSEPGLAGGPRLYF. The CDR3 DNA follows: TGCGCCAGCAGTGAACCGGGACTAGCGGGAGGGCCTCGTTTGTACTTC.

The V gene is TRBV6-4, the J gene TRBJ1-2, with D unresolved. The CDR3 spans 11 residues. Germline-derived CDR1 and CDR2 are MRHNA and SNTAGT. V dropped 2 bases and J dropped 6 bases, with 4 bases sitting between them. CDR3 sequence reads: CASSDGDGYTF. The CDR3 DNA follows: TGTGCCAGCAGTGACGGTGATGGCTACACCTTC.

This chain connects TRBV4-2 to TRBJ2-2; unclear D gene. The germline CDR1 and CDR2 sequences are LGHNA and YNFKEQ. Between the trimmed V and J ends, which lost 1 base and 5 bases, there was a span of 8 bases. The CDR3 is made up of 14 amino acids. CDR3 sequence (DNA): TGTGCCAGCAGCCAAGTTGTCCGGACCGGGGAGCTGTTTTTT. Amino acids: CASSQVVRTGELFF.

V is TRBV27 and J is TRBJ2-7; the D gene is possibly TRBD1 (6 bases). CDR3 length: 13 residues. Germline CDR1 reads MNHEY; CDR2 reads SMNVEV (reference sequence). V was pared by 4 bases and J by 5 bases, with 12 bases between. As DNA, the CDR3 is TGTGCCAGCAGTTACCAGGGACAAGACGAGCAGTACTTC. Translated, it gives CASSYQGQDEQYF.

The chain has TRBV7-3 and TRBJ2-1; D ambiguous. V lost 4 bases and J lost 1, with 11 bases in between. Germline V gene data show CDR1 as SGHTA and CDR2 as FQGTGA. The CDR3 is 15 residues long. The CDR3 is CASSSQSISYNEQFF. Written as DNA, the CDR3 is TGTGCCAGCAGCTCTCAGTCGATTTCCTACAATGAGCAGTTCTTC.